The rows below give T cell receptor beta chains drawn from one sample of a study of blood T cell repertoires in COVID-19. Only in-frame clones appear in the TCRdb table, and some are missing; sequencing was by immunoSEQ multiplex PCR. This table has 35,000 to 50,000 clones, around 87% appearing once. The sample consisted of peripheral blood. The receptors were sampled from a woman of 80 years or more with active COVID-19. CDR3s include the opening cysteine and the closing phenylalanine or tryptophan. A D gene is named only where the DNA matches it firmly. A clone size is listed for some rows: how often the clone was seen (once, few, many), or a class if it is expanded.

V	D	size	J	CDR3	DNA
TRBV10-2	-	-	TRBJ1-3	CASTTNSGNTIYF	TGCGCCAGTACAACGAACTCTGGAAACACCATATATTTT
TRBV7-7	-	-	TRBJ2-5	CASSLGSAQETQYF	TGTGCCAGCAGCTTAGGAAGCGCCCAAGAGACCCAGTACTTC
TRBV11-2	-	-	TRBJ2-1	CASSLASVKHEQFF	TGTGCCAGCAGCTTGGCAAGCGTTAAGCATGAGCAGTTCTTC
TRBV25-1	-	-	TRBJ2-1	CASSERIVSYNEQFF	TGTGCCAGCAGTGAAAGAATAGTTTCCTACAATGAGCAGTTCTTC
TRBV24-1	-	-	TRBJ1-5	CATSDLEPPQTQHF	TGTGCCACCAGTGATTTGGAACCGCCCCAGACCCAGCATTTT
TRBV30	-	-	TRBJ1-1	CAWYQGVDTEAFF	TGTGCCTGGTACCAGGGTGTCGACACTGAAGCTTTCTTT
TRBV6-6	-	once	TRBJ1-1	CASSYSIAGNTEAFF	TGTGCCAGCAGTTACTCGATCGCAGGGAACACTGAAGCTTTCTTT
TRBV18	-	-	TRBJ2-7	CASSPQRASVNEQYF	TGTGCCAGCTCACCACAAAGAGCTAGCGTGAACGAGCAGTACTTC
TRBV5-1	TRBD1	-	TRBJ1-5	CASSLGDSSMNQPQHF	TGCGCCAGCAGCTTGGGGGACAGTAGTATGAATCAGCCCCAGCATTTT
TRBV27	-	-	TRBJ1-1	CASSDRTNTEAFF	TGTGCCAGCTCAGACAGGACGAACACTGAAGCTTTCTTT
TRBV24-1	-	-	TRBJ1-1	CATSDQVNTEAFF	TGTGCCACCAGTGATCAGGTAAACACTGAAGCTTTCTTT
TRBV4-3	-	-	TRBJ2-7	CASSQDISVPYEQYF	TGCGCCAGCAGCCAAGATATCAGTGTACCCTACGAGCAGTACTTC
TRBV6-5	-	-	TRBJ1-5	CASSLRFNQPQHF	TGTGCCAGCAGTCTAAGATTTAACCAGCCCCAGCATTTT
TRBV24-1	TRBD1	-	TRBJ1-2	CATSRQGVNYGYTF	TGTGCCACCAGCAGACAGGGGGTCAACTATGGCTACACCTTC
TRBV4-2	-	few	TRBJ1-3	CASSQESVKSSGNTIYF	TGTGCCAGCAGCCAAGAAAGCGTTAAGAGCTCTGGAAACACCATATATTTT
TRBV9	TRBD1	once	TRBJ2-5	CASSTRQGVVETQYF	TGTGCCAGCAGCACCCGACAGGGCGTGGTGGAGACCCAGTACTTC
TRBV5-1	-	-	TRBJ1-4	CASLGQLSEKLFF	TGCGCCAGCCTGGGACAATTGTCTGAAAAACTGTTTTTT
TRBV14	-	once	TRBJ1-6	CASSPTRGNSPLHF	TGTGCCAGCAGCCCCACGCGGGGGAATTCACCCCTCCACTTT
TRBV6-5	-	-	TRBJ1-4	CASKGLRGEKLFF	TGTGCCAGCAAAGGCCTTCGGGGGGAAAAACTGTTTTTT
TRBV4-3	TRBD1	-	TRBJ2-2	CASSQDRQGPTNTGELFF	TGCGCCAGCAGCCAAGATAGACAGGGTCCAACGAACACCGGGGAGCTGTTTTTT
TRBV30	TRBD1	once	TRBJ1-2	CAWSPRGTGANGYTF	TGTGCCTGGAGTCCACGAGGGACAGGGGCGAATGGCTACACCTTC
TRBV4-2	TRBD2	-	TRBJ2-1	CASSQGFSGGYNEQFF	TGTGCCAGCAGCCAAGGCTTTAGCGGGGGCTACAATGAGCAGTTCTTC
TRBV29-1	-	medium-sized	TRBJ1-2	CSVRAGDESYGYTF	TGCAGCGTTCGCGCAGGGGACGAGAGCTATGGCTACACCTTC
TRBV5-7	TRBD2	-	TRBJ2-1	CASSFLAGFTYNEQFF	TGTGCCAGCAGCTTCCTAGCGGGGTTTACCTACAATGAGCAGTTCTTC
TRBV6-1	-	-	TRBJ1-3	CASSDRFRSGNTIYF	TGTGCCAGCAGTGACAGGTTTCGCTCTGGAAACACCATATATTTT
TRBV30	-	once	TRBJ1-1	CAWSGRTKNTEAFF	TGTGCCTGGAGTGGGCGGACAAAGAACACTGAAGCTTTCTTT
TRBV19	-	-	TRBJ1-2	CASSETQIANYGYTF	TGTGCCAGTAGCGAGACACAGATAGCTAACTATGGCTACACCTTC
TRBV7-9	TRBD2	-	TRBJ2-1	CASSSLSGGAGEQFF	TGTGCCAGCAGCTCCCTTAGCGGGGGGGCAGGTGAGCAGTTCTTC
TRBV28	-	-	TRBJ1-5	CASSPPDSHQPQHF	TGTGCCAGCAGTCCTCCGGACAGCCATCAGCCCCAGCATTTT
TRBV18	TRBD2	-	TRBJ2-5	CASPSGETQYF	TGTGCCAGCCCTAGCGGAGAGACCCAGTACTTC
TRBV6-4	-	-	TRBJ1-2	CASSDSRGGGYTF	TGTGCCAGCAGTGACTCGAGGGGGGGAGGCTACACCTTC
TRBV3-1/TRBV3-2	-	-	TRBJ1-3	CASSQGETRSGNTIYF	TGTGCCAGCAGCCAAGGGGAGACCCGCTCTGGAAACACCATATATTTT
TRBV3-1/TRBV3-2	-	-	TRBJ1-3	CASSQRGSSGNTIYF	TGTGCCAGCAGCCAGAGAGGCAGCTCTGGAAACACCATATATTTT
TRBV6-6	-	-	TRBJ2-5	CASSPRTTGALGETQYF	TGTGCCAGCAGTCCACGGACCACGGGAGCCCTGGGGGAGACCCAGTACTTC
TRBV5-1	-	-	TRBJ2-1	CASSFQGGRNEQFF	TGCGCCAGCAGCTTTCAGGGAGGCAGGAATGAGCAGTTCTTC
TRBV6-5	TRBD1	-	TRBJ2-7	CASSYDRATYEQYF	TGTGCCAGCAGTTATGACAGGGCAACCTACGAGCAGTACTTC